A single T cell receptor beta chain is shown here with its context. Its antigen is undetermined. The PCR ran on 60 Vbeta and 13 Jbeta primers. Profiling relied on immunoSEQ multiplex PCR, and the TCRdb table lists in-frame clones only, not all of them. The table lists about 110,000 clones, 74% of them singletons. The sample is drawn from a study of cytomegalovirus exposure and HLA in healthy donors. Findings and caveats of the study: Data from an earlier analysis indicated that most TCR beta V segments were productive either about 90% or about 30% of the time. Under in vitro conditions, a few CMV-associated chains were confirmed as specific for CMV antigens.

Healthy bone marrow donors made up the donors. Germline V gives CDR1 SGHTA, CDR2 FQGNSA. Trimming at V came to 1 base and at J to 7 bases, leaving 7 bases not matched to a gene. The CDR3 has 15 residues. This TCR was recovered from a woman in her 40s in good health and CMV-seropositive. Source material: PBMCs. This chain links TRBV7-2 with TRBJ2-7; 10 nucleotides line up with TRBD2. The CDR3 bases are TGTGCCAGCAGCTTAGTGGCTAGCGGGGGAGGGGAGCAGTACTTC. This gives the protein CASSLVASGGGEQYF.